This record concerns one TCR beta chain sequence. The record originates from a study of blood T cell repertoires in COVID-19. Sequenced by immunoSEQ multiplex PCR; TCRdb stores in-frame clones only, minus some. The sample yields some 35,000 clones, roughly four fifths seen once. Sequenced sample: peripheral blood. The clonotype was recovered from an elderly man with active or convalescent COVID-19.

The DNA for the CDR3 is TGTGCCAGCAGCGTTACCACAGGGGATGGCTACACCTTC. As protein: CASSVTTGDGYTF. V gene TRBV3-1 (or the pseudogene TRBV3-2) combines with J gene TRBJ1-2; 7 positions match TRBD1. J gave up 6 bases and V 5 bases, and 6 bases lay outside the gene matches. Germline V gives CDR1 LGHDT, CDR2 YNNKEL (reference sequence). The CDR3 runs to 13 residues.